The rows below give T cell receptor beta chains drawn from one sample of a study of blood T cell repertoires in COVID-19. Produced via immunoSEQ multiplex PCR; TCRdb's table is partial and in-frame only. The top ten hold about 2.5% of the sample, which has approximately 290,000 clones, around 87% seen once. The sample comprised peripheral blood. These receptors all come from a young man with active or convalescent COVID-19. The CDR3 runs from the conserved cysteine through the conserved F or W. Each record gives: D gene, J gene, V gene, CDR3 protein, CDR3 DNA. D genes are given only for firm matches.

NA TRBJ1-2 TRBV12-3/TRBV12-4 CASSPLRDHGYTF TGTGCCAGCAGTCCCCTCAGGGATCATGGCTACACCTTC
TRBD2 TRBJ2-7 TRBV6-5 CASSSTSGGSYEQYF TGTGCCAGCAGTTCAACTAGCGGGGGTTCCTACGAGCAGTACTTC
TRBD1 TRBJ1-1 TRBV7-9 CASSRKDRVTEAFF TGTGCCAGCAGCCGAAAGGACAGGGTCACTGAAGCTTTCTTT
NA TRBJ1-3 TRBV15 CATSRQGSGSGNTIYF TGTGCCACCAGCAGGCAGGGGTCCGGCTCTGGAAACACCATATATTTT
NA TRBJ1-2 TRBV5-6 CASSLGPLVGYGYTF TGTGCCAGCAGCTTGGGCCCACTTGTCGGGTATGGCTACACCTTC
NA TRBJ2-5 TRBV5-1 CASSLGDSQETQYF TGCGCCAGCAGCTTGGGCGACAGTCAAGAGACCCAGTACTTC
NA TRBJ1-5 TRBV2 CASSEDIQPQHF TGTGCCAGCAGTGAAGACATTCAGCCCCAGCATTTT
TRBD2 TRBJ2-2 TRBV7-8 CASQRGGPGTGELFF TGTGCCAGCCAACGGGGGGGCCCGGGCACCGGGGAGCTGTTTTTT
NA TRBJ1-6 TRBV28 CASRQGTYNSPLHF TGTGCCAGCAGACAGGGCACCTATAATTCACCCCTCCACTTT
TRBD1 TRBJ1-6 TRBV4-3 CASSQHPGRTGDNSPLHF TGCGCCAGCAGCCAACACCCAGGAAGGACAGGGGATAATTCACCCCTCCACTTT
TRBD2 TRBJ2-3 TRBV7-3 CASSLVGGADTQYF TGTGCCAGCAGCTTAGTGGGAGGGGCAGATACGCAGTATTTT
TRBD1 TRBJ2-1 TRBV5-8 CASRTGNIYNEQFF TGTGCCTCCCGGACAGGGAACATCTACAATGAGCAGTTCTTC
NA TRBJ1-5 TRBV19 CASLGVGNQPQHF TGTGCCAGTCTAGGGGTTGGGAATCAGCCCCAGCATTTT
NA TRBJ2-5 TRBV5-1 CASSLWGPQETQYF TGCGCCAGCAGCTTGTGGGGGCCCCAAGAGACCCAGTACTTC
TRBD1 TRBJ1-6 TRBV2 CASSGQGTYNSPLHF TGTGCCAGCAGTGGACAGGGTACCTATAATTCACCCCTCCACTTT
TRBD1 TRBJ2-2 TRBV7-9 CASSFTGGTGELFF TGTGCCAGCAGCTTCACAGGGGGCACCGGGGAGCTGTTTTTT
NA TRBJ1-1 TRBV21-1 CASIPGTGNTEAFF TGTGCCAGCATCCCTGGGACAGGGAACACTGAAGCTTTCTTT
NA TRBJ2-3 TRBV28 CASSSWGGARTDTQYF TGTGCCAGCAGCTCTTGGGGTGGGGCCCGCACAGATACGCAGTATTTT